These 27 T cell receptor beta chains were sequenced from one sample in a study of blood T cell repertoires in COVID-19. Sequenced by immunoSEQ multiplex PCR; TCRdb stores in-frame clones only, minus some. The sample lists 39,000 or so clones; 80% to 90% were seen once. Sequenced: peripheral blood. These receptor sequences come from a human donor in a cohort sampled during active COVID-19.

The V and J genes are TRBV6-6 and TRBJ1-2, with TRBD1 as a possible D gene (6 bases). Trimming left V 5 bases short and J 5 bases short, with 9 bases between. There are 12 residues in the CDR3. The germline CDR1 and CDR2 sequences are MNHNY and SVGAGI (reference sequence). The chain's CDR3 is CASSPTGYGYTF. The CDR3, as DNA: TGTGCCAGCAGTCCTACAGGGTATGGCTACACCTTC.

J is TRBJ1-2 and V is TRBV6-5, with 10 nucleotides matching TRBD1. V lost 5 bases, J lost 8 bases, and 11 bases stayed unmatched. This CDR3 has 15 residues. Per the germline V gene, CDR1 is MNHEY and CDR2 is SVGAGI. The CDR3 sequence: CASSPRTGGPLGYTF. The DNA of the CDR3 is TGTGCCAGCAGTCCGCGGACAGGGGGACCGCTCGGCTACACCTTC.

The chain links TRBV2 to TRBJ1-1; a weak D match, TRBD1 (5 bases). Per the germline V gene, CDR1 is SNHLY and CDR2 is FYNNEI. Trimming took 3 bases from V and 3 from J, leaving 11 bases between them. This CDR3 is built from 14 residues. DNA for the CDR3: TGTGCCAGCAGTGATCTCGGGGGGGACACTGAAGCTTTCTTT. It codes for CASSDLGGDTEAFF.

The chain links TRBV7-8 to TRBJ2-2; no clear D gene. The V end was cut by 1 base, the J end by 5 bases, with 11 bases between. CDR3 length: 15 amino acids. Germline CDR1 reads SGHVS; CDR2 reads FQNEAQ. This CDR3 reads CASSLGRYGTGELFF. CDR3 coding DNA: TGTGCCAGCAGCTTAGGCAGATATGGTACCGGGGAGCTGTTTTTT.

This chain connects TRBV29-1 to TRBJ2-7, with TRBD1 matching over 10 bases. The V gene end was trimmed by 5 bases and the J gene end by 4 bases; junction bases not matched to a gene: 11. This CDR3 region has 15 residues. Germline CDR1 SQVTM, CDR2 ANQGSEA. The DNA for the CDR3 is TGCAGCGTTCCCAACCGGGACAGGGGATTATACGAGCAGTACTTC. Its translation: CSVPNRDRGLYEQYF.

The chain links TRBV12-3 or TRBV12-4 to TRBJ2-6, with D uncertain. This CDR3 spans 13 amino acids. Between the trimmed V and J ends, which lost 3 bases and 3 bases, there was a span of 3 bases. CDR3 loop: CASSFGGANVLTF. CDR3 nucleotide sequence: TGTGCCAGCAGTTTCGGTGGGGCCAACGTCCTGACTTTC.

A single count supports this clone. The CDR3 coding sequence is TGTGCCAGCAGGCTCCTTGGAGGGGCCCAGCATTTT. Protein product: CASRLLGGAQHF. The chain has TRBV12-3 or TRBV12-4 and TRBJ1-5; TRBD1 is a possible D gene (5 bases). V dropped 6 bases and J dropped 11 bases, with 14 bases sitting between them. There are 12 residues in the CDR3.

There are a few counts of this clone. The rearrangement uses TRBV6-6 and TRBJ1-6; the D gene is possibly TRBD1 (6 bases). Looked up from germline, CDR1 is MNHNY and CDR2 is SVGAGI (reference sequence). The CDR3 has 15 residues. With 7 bases removed from V and 5 bases from J, the gap between germline ends came to 15 bases. The CDR3 bases are TGTGCCAGCACCAACCCGGACAGTCATAATTCACCCCTCCACTTT. Translation gives CASTNPDSHNSPLHF.

The V gene is TRBV5-1, the J gene TRBJ1-2; D uncertain. Germline values: CDR1 SGHRS, CDR2 YFSETQ. The V gene lost 3 bases and the J gene lost 8 bases, with 20 bases spanning the gap. CDR3 length equals 15 residues. CDR3 protein: CASSSDPGGGLGYTF. CDR3 sequence (DNA): TGCGCCAGCAGCTCAGATCCGGGAGGCGGATTAGGCTACACCTTC. The complete variable domain, with remaining parts taken from reference TRBV5-1 and TRBJ1-2, reads KAGVTQTPRYLIKTRGQQVTLSCSPISGHRSVSWYQQTPGQGLQFLFEYFSETQRNKGNFPGRFSGRQFSNSRSEMNVSTLELGDSALYLCASSSDPGGGLGYTFGSGTRLTVV.

This chain joins TRBV3-1 (or the pseudogene TRBV3-2) and TRBJ2-7, with 13 bases identical to TRBD2. This CDR3 comprises 15 residues. The trim removed 4 bases at V and 8 bases at J, leaving 8 bases unmatched. Germline V gives CDR1 LGHDT, CDR2 YNNKEL (reference sequence). The CDR3 sequence: CASSPRTSGSRQQYF. Here the CDR3 DNA reads TGTGCCAGCAGCCCCCGGACTAGCGGGAGTAGACAGCAGTACTTC.

This sequence joins TRBV6-6 and TRBJ2-5; the match to TRBD2 covers 9 bases. The CDR3 is 16 residues long. The V gene end was trimmed by 4 bases and the J gene end by 4 bases; junction bases not matched to a gene: 10. CDR1 is MNHNY, CDR2 SVGAGI, per germline (reference sequence). The CDR3 nucleotides read TGTGCCAGCAGTTCAGGCGGGAGGGCCCTCGGAGAGACCCAGTACTTC. Protein product: CASSSGGRALGETQYF.

The chain has TRBV6-5 and TRBJ2-1; the match to TRBD2 covers 8 bases. The CDR3 loop spans 13 amino acids. Germline CDR1 reads MNHEY; CDR2 reads SVGAGI. V was pared by 4 bases and J by 7 bases, with 3 bases of the junction left unmatched. CDR3 loop: CASSSVAGNEQFF. DNA of the CDR3: TGTGCCAGCAGTTCCGTAGCGGGAAATGAGCAGTTCTTC.

The chain combines TRBV30 with TRBJ2-2, with D tentatively TRBD2 (6 bases). The germline CDR1 and CDR2 sequences are GTSNPN and SVGIG (reference sequence). V was cut by 5 bases and J by 7 bases, with 14 bases left in between. The CDR3 has 13 residues. The CDR3 coding sequence is TGTGCCTGGGGCCGGGGGTCGGGCGGGGAGCTGTTTTTT. This gives the protein CAWGRGSGGELFF.

The chain employs TRBV5-1 and TRBJ1-2; 7 positions match TRBD1. Germline CDR1 and CDR2: SGHRS and YFSETQ. V trimming: 5 bases; J trimming: 7 bases; junction bases outside the gene matches: 17. This CDR3 contains 16 residues. The CDR3 DNA is TGCGCCAGCAGTTTCATTACAGGGGACCGCTCGGGTGGCTACACCTTC. Amino acid sequence: CASSFITGDRSGGYTF. Full variable domain (rest looked up from reference TRBV5-1 and TRBJ1-2): KAGVTQTPRYLIKTRGQQVTLSCSPISGHRSVSWYQQTPGQGLQFLFEYFSETQRNKGNFPGRFSGRQFSNSRSEMNVSTLELGDSALYLCASSFITGDRSGGYTFGSGTRLTVV.

The table lists this clone with a count of one. The chain recombines TRBV19 with TRBJ2-1; D may be TRBD2 (7 bases). In germline, CDR1 is LNHDA, CDR2 SQIVND (reference sequence). CDR3 length: 15 amino acids. The germline V and J ends were trimmed by 5 bases and 2 bases, with 13 bases remaining between them. The CDR3 DNA follows: TGTGCCAGTAGTTTGGGAGGGGACACCTACAATGAGCAGTTCTTC. Translated: CASSLGGDTYNEQFF.

This clone has only one observation. This chain links TRBV9 with TRBJ2-1; 8 bases align to TRBD2. Germline CDR1 reads SGDLS; CDR2 reads YYNGEE. This CDR3 comprises 15 residues. J was trimmed by 4 bases and V by 0 bases; bases with no gene match: 3. CDR3 sequence: CASSVGSGGYNEQFF. CDR3 DNA sequence: TGTGCCAGCAGCGTAGGGTCGGGGGGGTACAATGAGCAGTTCTTC.

This clone was seen only once. V gene TRBV4-1 combines with J gene TRBJ1-3; D might be TRBD1 (6 bases). V was clipped by 4 bases and J by 2 bases, with 12 bases between them. The CDR3 totals 15 residues. CDR1 is MGHRA, CDR2 YSYEKL, per germline. This CDR3 reads CASSLAGGPGNTIYF. In DNA, the CDR3 is TGCGCCAGCAGCCTTGCCGGGGGGCCTGGAAACACCATATATTTT.

This chain links TRBV4-1 with TRBJ2-1, with D hard to call. The germline V gene encodes CDR1 MGHRA and CDR2 YSYEKL. CDR3 size: 13 residues. The V gene lost 1 base and the J gene lost 5 bases, with 6 bases spanning the gap. The chain's CDR3 is CASSQGSHNEQFF. CDR3 in DNA: TGCGCCAGCAGCCAAGGGAGCCACAATGAGCAGTTCTTC.

This clone has a single count. The chain combines TRBV7-2 with TRBJ1-4; 7 nucleotides align to TRBD1. With 3 bases clipped from V and 4 bases from J, the junction kept 2 bases outside the gene matches. From germline, CDR1 is SGHTA and CDR2 FQGNSA. The CDR3 consists of 14 residues. The CDR3 loop is CASSLGTDNEKLFF. DNA for the CDR3: TGTGCCAGCAGCTTGGGGACAGATAATGAAAAACTGTTTTTT.

V gene TRBV9 combines with J gene TRBJ2-1; the D is unclear. The CDR3 length is 14 residues. With 4 bases removed from V and 0 bases from J, the gap between germline ends came to 8 bases. Germline CDR1 reads SGDLS; CDR2 reads YYNGEE. The CDR3 region has the DNA TGTGCCAGCAGCTCATATAGCTCCTACAATGAGCAGTTCTTC. It codes for CASSSYSSYNEQFF.

V and J are TRBV7-2 and TRBJ2-4; maybe TRBD2 (6 bases). Germline loops: CDR1 SGHTA, CDR2 FQGNSA. The CDR3 sequence is 15 residues long. V lost 4 bases to trimming and J lost 5 bases, with 15 bases between them. The CDR3 is CASSYSGVLENIQYF. CDR3 DNA: TGTGCCAGCAGCTACTCGGGGGTTCTCGAAAACATTCAGTACTTC.

By frequency in the sample, this clone is medium-sized. This sequence joins TRBV6-2 or TRBV6-3 and TRBJ2-1; TRBD2 matches 16 bases. Germline V gives CDR1 MNHEY, CDR2 SVGEGT. Trimming took 1 base from V and 2 from J; bases not matched to a gene: 5. The CDR3 is 19 amino acids. The CDR3 DNA reads as TGTGCCAGCAGTTACTGGGGGACTAGCGGGAGGGTCGCCTACAATGAGCAGTTCTTC. Protein product: CASSYWGTSGRVAYNEQFF.

This sequence joins TRBV3-1 (or the pseudogene TRBV3-2) and TRBJ1-2; D possibly corresponds to TRBD1 (5 bases). CDR1 LGHDT and CDR2 YNNKEL come from the germline V gene (reference sequence). The CDR3 has 16 amino acids. V shed 0 bases and J shed 2 bases, with 13 bases lying between them. CDR3 coding DNA: TGTGCCAGCAGCCAAGAGTGGGGGGGGAAGAACTATGGCTACACCTTC. Its protein product is CASSQEWGGKNYGYTF.

This clone appeared once. The CDR3 nucleotides read TGTGCCAGCAGCCCCCAACCTGGGACTCTGGGGACTGAAGCTTTCTTT. Encoded protein: CASSPQPGTLGTEAFF. J is TRBJ1-1 and V is TRBV9, with D perhaps TRBD1 (5 bases). Trimming took 4 bases from V and 5 from J, leaving 21 bases between them. Germline V gives CDR1 SGDLS, CDR2 YYNGEE. The CDR3 is 16 residues long.

The J gene is TRBJ2-3, the V gene TRBV30, with 7 bases matching TRBD1. This CDR3 contains 14 residues. V gave up 5 bases and J gave up 2 bases; unmatched junction bases: 7. Germline CDR1 is GTSNPN and CDR2 is SVGIG (reference sequence). The CDR3, as DNA: TGTGCCTGGGCAAGACAGGGCTCCACAGATACGCAGTATTTT. Residues: CAWARQGSTDTQYF.

This chain links TRBV9 with TRBJ1-2, with TRBD1 matching 9 bases. Trimming took 0 bases from V and 6 from J; bases not matched to a gene: 6. The CDR3 length is 15 residues. CDR1 is SGDLS and CDR2 is YYNGEE in the germline V gene. CDR3 nucleotide sequence: TGTGCCAGCAGCGTAGCTACAGGGGGCTGGGATGGCTACACCTTC. Translating gives CASSVATGGWDGYTF.

This rearrangement joins TRBV19 to TRBJ2-6, with TRBD1 as a possible D gene (5 bases). The CDR3 runs to 16 residues. V was cut by 7 bases and J by 0 bases, with 13 bases left in between. From germline, CDR1 is LNHDA and CDR2 SQIVND (reference sequence). CDR3 region: CASKTRGSSGANVLTF. The CDR3, as DNA: TGTGCCAGTAAAACAAGGGGATCCTCTGGGGCCAACGTCCTGACTTTC.